The rows below give T cell receptor beta chains drawn from one sample of a study of response to subunit inactivated influenza vaccine. Each CDR3 protein gets one entry after TCRdb re-called the RT-PCR reads with MiXCR. Of some 640,000 distinct CDR3 sequences listed, approximately 13% are singletons. The sample in question was PBMCs from blood, obtained 14 to 15 days before vaccination. These receptors were collected from a man in his fifties who received an inactivated influenza vaccine. Each CDR3 is given with its conserved first and last residue. D genes are given only for firm matches. Where a row states a size, it is once, few, many or the class of an expanded clone; other rows omit it.

v_call	j_call	d_call	clone_size	cdr3_aa	cdr3_nt
TRBV5-1	TRBJ1-1	TRBD1	-	CASSPSRDSLNTEAFF	TGCGCCAGCAGCCCGTCCCGGGACAGTTTGAACACTGAAGCTTTCTTT
TRBV12-3/TRBV12-4	TRBJ1-2	TRBD1	many	CASSSNRDSYGYTF	TGTGCCAGCAGCTCCAATAGGGACAGTTATGGCTACACCTTC
TRBV28	TRBJ2-2	-	few	CASSLGAPRPGELFF	TGTGCCAGCAGTTTGGGGGCCCCTCGGCCCGGGGAGCTGTTTTTT
TRBV30	TRBJ1-2	-	many	CAWRGGGYGYTF	TGTGCCTGGAGAGGGGGAGGCTATGGCTACACCTTC
TRBV27	TRBJ2-6	-	few	CASSSGRSGANVLTF	TGTGCCAGCAGTTCAGGACGTTCTGGGGCCAACGTCCTGACTTTC
TRBV27	TRBJ2-3	TRBD2	-	CASRLAGALDTQYF	TGTGCCAGCAGACTAGCGGGGGCGCTGGATACGCAGTATTTT
TRBV3-1	TRBJ2-7	-	-	CASCKSWGWTNFYEQYF	TGTGCCAGCTGCAAAAGTTGGGGGTGGACTAACTTCTACGAGCAGTACTTC
TRBV10-3	TRBJ2-1	-	few	CAIRFDYEQFF	TGTGCCATCAGATTTGACTACGAGCAGTTCTTC
TRBV5-1	TRBJ1-2	TRBD1	-	CASSLAHRDSYGYTF	TGCGCCAGCAGCTTGGCCCATCGGGACAGTTATGGCTACACCTTC
TRBV20-1	TRBJ1-2	TRBD1	many	CSANSHDRVYYGYTF	TGCAGTGCTAATTCCCATGACAGGGTCTACTATGGCTACACCTTC
TRBV10-1	TRBJ1-1	-	few	CASSETGLDTEAFF	TGCGCCAGCAGTGAGACAGGGTTGGACACTGAAGCTTTCTTT
TRBV10-3	TRBJ2-3	TRBD1	-	CAISDRGGRDTQYF	TGTGCCATCAGCGACAGGGGGGGGCGGGATACGCAGTATTTT
TRBV5-6	TRBJ2-3	TRBD2	few	CASSPQRLAGFTDTQYF	TGTGCCAGCAGCCCCCAGCGACTAGCGGGTTTCACAGATACGCAGTATTTT
TRBV28	TRBJ2-5	-	many	CASRMLMKETQYF	TGTGCCAGCAGGATGCTGATGAAAGAGACCCAGTACTTC
TRBV2	TRBJ2-1	TRBD2	many	CASSTTSGVYNEQFF	TGTGCCAGCAGCACGACTAGCGGGGTTTACAATGAGCAGTTCTTC
TRBV5-1	TRBJ2-2	TRBD1	few	CASSPDRGRFTGELFF	TGCGCCAGCAGCCCGGACAGGGGGCGCTTCACCGGGGAGCTGTTTTTT
TRBV6-1	TRBJ1-3	TRBD1	-	CASRQGTRNTIYF	TGTGCCAGCAGACAGGGGACGAGAAACACCATATATTTT
TRBV12-3/TRBV12-4	TRBJ1-5	-	-	CASSFYAGSHNQPQHF	TGTGCCAGCAGTTTTTACGCCGGGAGCCACAATCAGCCCCAGCATTTT
TRBV11-2	TRBJ2-1	-	few	CASSLPPLADSYNEQFF	TGTGCCAGCAGCCTACCCCCCCTAGCCGACTCCTACAATGAGCAGTTCTTC
TRBV20-1	TRBJ2-1	-	few	CSARDRHSSYNEQFF	TGCAGTGCTAGAGATAGACACAGCTCCTACAATGAGCAGTTCTTC
TRBV19	TRBJ2-1	-	-	CASSLGPRGSYNEQFF	TGTGCCAGTAGTCTGGGACCTCGAGGCTCCTACAATGAGCAGTTCTTC
TRBV4-3	TRBJ1-6	-	-	CASSHSSNSPLHF	TGCGCCAGCAGCCACTCCAGTAATTCACCCCTCCACTTT
TRBV25-1	TRBJ2-1	TRBD2	few	CASSAWGGFNEQFF	TGTGCCAGCAGTGCATGGGGGGGATTCAATGAGCAGTTCTTC
TRBV20-1	TRBJ1-5	TRBD1	many	CSATGTANQPQHF	TGCAGTGCAACCGGGACAGCGAATCAGCCCCAGCATTTT
TRBV5-4	TRBJ2-3	-	-	CASSPIVGVTDTQYF	TGTGCCAGCAGCCCTATCGTGGGGGTGACAGATACGCAGTATTTT
TRBV10-2	TRBJ1-6	-	-	CASSVQGNSPLHF	TGCGCCAGCAGTGTTCAGGGAAATTCACCCCTCCACTTT
TRBV6-1	TRBJ2-1	TRBD2	-	CASSKRQAGGNNEQFF	TGTGCCAGCAGTAAGCGACAAGCGGGGGGAAACAATGAGCAGTTCTTC
TRBV7-2	TRBJ2-5	TRBD1	few	CASRLTGVETQYF	TGTGCCAGCAGGCTAACAGGGGTGGAGACCCAGTACTTC
TRBV18	TRBJ1-5	TRBD1	few	CASSRTPTGGLSGSNQPQHF	TGTGCCAGCTCCCGCACACCGACAGGGGGCTTGTCTGGGAGCAATCAGCCCCAGCATTTT
TRBV10-3	TRBJ2-7	-	-	CAISEDLGGGYEQYF	TGTGCCATCAGTGAGGACCTAGGGGGGGGGTACGAGCAGTACTTC
TRBV29-1	TRBJ2-1	TRBD1	once	CSVTGTGYNEQFF	TGCAGCGTAACCGGGACAGGTTACAATGAGCAGTTCTTC
TRBV6-5	TRBJ2-1	TRBD1	few	CASSYKTGSDGFF	TGTGCCAGCAGTTACAAGACAGGGTCAGATGGGTTCTTC
TRBV12-5	TRBJ2-2	TRBD2	-	CASGGTSGDTGELFF	TGTGCTAGTGGGGGGACTAGCGGGGACACCGGGGAGCTGTTTTTT
TRBV29-1	TRBJ1-1	TRBD1	few	CSVARRDRGTEAFF	TGCAGCGTTGCTCGACGGGACAGGGGCACTGAAGCTTTCTTT
TRBV12-3/TRBV12-4	TRBJ2-2	-	-	CASSERTVTGELFF	TGTGCCAGCAGCGAAAGGACGGTCACCGGGGAGCTGTTTTTT
TRBV11-2	TRBJ2-7	-	many	CASSSMGALYEQYF	TGTGCCAGCAGCTCAATGGGGGCACTTTACGAGCAGTACTTC
TRBV20-1	TRBJ2-1	TRBD2	-	CSARETSGGAYEQFF	TGCAGTGCTAGAGAGACTAGCGGGGGGGCCTATGAGCAGTTCTTC
TRBV6-1	TRBJ2-1	-	-	CASSEARLWDNEQFF	TGTGCCAGCAGTGAAGCCCGACTTTGGGACAATGAGCAGTTCTTC
TRBV6-2/TRBV6-3	TRBJ2-2	-	few	CASLKRHLAGELFF	TGTGCCAGCCTGAAGAGGCACCTCGCCGGGGAGCTGTTTTTT
TRBV29-1	TRBJ2-3	-	few	CSVQGASELGTQYF	TGCAGCGTCCAAGGCGCTAGCGAGTTAGGTACGCAGTATTTT
TRBV6-1	TRBJ1-2	TRBD1	-	CASGQGGQYGYTF	TGTGCCAGCGGCCAGGGGGGGCAGTATGGCTACACCTTC
TRBV7-9	TRBJ2-3	-	many	CASSPSWGTQYF	TGTGCCAGCAGTCCCTCGTGGGGTACGCAGTATTTT
TRBV18	TRBJ2-3	-	few	CASSPPMADTQYF	TGTGCCAGCTCACCACCGATGGCAGATACGCAGTATTTT
TRBV7-2	TRBJ2-7	TRBD2	-	CASSLLRVAGSGEQYF	TGTGCCAGCAGCTTATTAAGGGTAGCGGGATCAGGGGAGCAGTACTTC
TRBV7-2	TRBJ2-3	TRBD2	-	CASSLTSGRASSPQYF	TGTGCCAGCAGCTTAACTAGCGGCCGGGCCAGTAGCCCGCAGTATTTT
TRBV19	TRBJ1-2	TRBD1	-	CASTSGTGETF	TGTGCCAGTACCTCCGGGACAGGGGAGACCTTC
TRBV4-3	TRBJ2-7	-	many	CASSQERDPTYEQYF	TGCGCCAGCAGCCAAGAGAGGGACCCGACCTACGAGCAGTACTTC
TRBV5-1	TRBJ2-3	TRBD2	-	CASSLVLAGGLATQYF	TGCGCCAGCAGCTTGGTGCTAGCGGGGGGTCTGGCTACGCAGTATTTT
TRBV25-1	TRBJ2-7	TRBD1	-	CASSEWNRGNGQYF	TGTGCCAGCAGTGAATGGAACAGGGGTAACGGGCAGTACTTC
TRBV5-1	TRBJ2-7	TRBD1	few	CASSGYGTGDRYSYEQYF	TGCGCCAGCAGCGGGTACGGGACAGGGGACAGGTATTCCTACGAGCAGTACTTC
TRBV30	TRBJ2-3	-	few	CAWSKQGDTQYF	TGTGCCTGGAGTAAACAGGGCGATACGCAGTATTTT
TRBV12-3/TRBV12-4	TRBJ1-3	TRBD1	-	CASRAGTVGNTIYF	TGTGCCAGCAGAGCCGGGACAGTCGGAAACACCATATATTTT
TRBV20-1	TRBJ2-7	TRBD1	-	CSMTGTGPYEQYF	TGCAGTATGACCGGGACAGGACCCTACGAGCAGTACTTC
TRBV15	TRBJ1-2	-	few	CATSREGTVYGYTF	TGTGCCACCAGCAGAGAAGGGACTGTGTATGGCTACACCTTC